Sequencing of this T cell receptor beta chain was carried out in a study of cytomegalovirus exposure and HLA in healthy donors. Study results and limitations: Later genetic work tied a missense DCLRE1C variant to beta-chain V and J trimming.

Turning to this clone: The antigen is undetermined.

The CDR3 covers 16 residues. Germline CDR1 is LNHDA and CDR2 is SQIVND (reference sequence). V shed 2 bases, J shed 2 bases, and the junction held 2 bases outside the gene matches. It was with 60 Vbeta and 13 Jbeta primers that the PCR ran. The data were produced by immunoSEQ multiplex PCR, yet TCRdb's version contains in-frame clones alone and is incomplete. The sample gives more than 95,000 clones, around 75% of which show up once; under 9.5% is in the top ten. The chain couples TRBV19 to TRBJ1-5, with 11 bases lining up with TRBD1. The clonotype comes from a woman in her fifties or sixties in good health and CMV-seropositive. The sample consisted of PBMCs. The CDR3 bases are TGTGCCAGTAGTATACGGGGACAGGGGGGCAATCAGCCCCAGCATTTT. Amino acid sequence: CASSIRGQGGNQPQHF.